Below are 4 T cell receptor beta chains sequenced from a single sample in a study of blood T cell repertoires in COVID-19. Using immunoSEQ multiplex PCR, the repertoire was profiled, and TCRdb retains in-frame clones only, with some absent. The table lists about 260,000 clones, under 90% of them singletons. Sequencing was performed on peripheral blood. The source of these receptors is a woman aged 45-59 years who had recovered from COVID-19.

This chain joins TRBV4-3 and TRBJ2-7; D may be TRBD2 (6 bases). Deletions cut 0 bases from V and 4 bases from J, with 16 bases between. CDR1 is LGHNA, CDR2 YSLEER, per germline. The CDR3 covers 16 residues. The CDR3 region is CASSQDSRGNRYEQYF. The CDR3 DNA reads TGCGCCAGCAGCCAAGATTCCCGGGGGAATAGGTACGAGCAGTACTTC.

This chain links TRBV7-2 with TRBJ1-2, with 8 nucleotides matching TRBD1. The V and J ends lost 5 bases and 6 bases, in that order; junction bases with no gene match: 5. The CDR3 contains 13 residues. CDR1 and CDR2 from the germline V gene are SGHTA and FQGNSA. CDR3 sequence reads: CASSRGTGDGYTF. The CDR3 DNA reads TGTGCCAGCAGCAGGGGGACAGGCGATGGCTACACCTTC.

This chain joins TRBV2 and TRBJ2-1, with 9 bases matching TRBD1. The CDR3 spans 14 residues. Germline CDR1 is SNHLY and CDR2 is FYNNEI. The ends lost 7 bases at V and 9 bases at J; junction bases unmatched: 10. The CDR3 DNA follows: TGTGCCAGCACCCGTCCCGGGACAGGGTTTGAGCAGTTCTTC. This translates into CASTRPGTGFEQFF.

The chain recombines TRBV11-3 with TRBJ2-3; 8 nucleotides line up with TRBD2. This CDR3 is built from 17 residues. Losses at the gene ends were 0 bases for V and 2 bases for J; bases not matched to a gene: 7. Germline CDR1 reads SGHNT; CDR2 reads YENEEA. Here the CDR3 DNA reads TGTGCCAGCAGCTTAGAATATAGCGGGGAATCCACAGATACGCAGTATTTT. It specifies CASSLEYSGESTDTQYF.